This T cell receptor (beta chain) was identified during a study of cytomegalovirus exposure and HLA in healthy donors. Study in general: There were 90 million to 140 million unique TCR beta sequences, drawn from approximately 180 million T cells, in an earlier analysis. A preliminary data release comprised 80 million or so unique TCRs obtained from HLA-typed donors.

As regards this clone: What it binds is not known.

V was shortened by 0 bases and J by 0 bases, with 8 bases between the two germline ends. The germline CDR1 and CDR2 sequences are SGHRS and YFSETQ. The CDR3 is made up of 15 amino acids. This PCR relied on a set of 60 Vbeta primers and 13 Jbeta primers. The method was immunoSEQ multiplex PCR; TCRdb's version includes in-frame clones alone and lacks a portion of them. The table shows about 110,000 clones, with about three quarters occurring only once. Study-wide results and limits: When analyzed later, a missense DCLRE1C variant was found to be linked to TCR beta V- and J-gene trimming.

Sequencing used PBMCs. This receptor was identified in a woman aged 45-65 years in good health and CMV-seropositive. This chain links TRBV5-1 with TRBJ2-3; D remains unclear. CDR3 sequence reads: CASSLAFSSTDTQYF. The CDR3 nucleotides are TGCGCCAGCAGCTTGGCTTTCTCTAGCACAGATACGCAGTATTTT.